The rows below give T cell receptor beta chains drawn from one sample of a study of regulatory T cells in long-lasting Graves disease. TCRdb reprocessed the multiplex PCR reads with MiXCR, giving one entry per CDR3 protein. The sample holds approximately 690,000 distinct CDR3 sequences, around 30% seen once. The material was peripheral blood mononuclear cells (PBMCs), obtained when the disease was refractory, from a patient treated with antithyroid drugs. The receptors were sampled from a female donor with Graves disease. Both conserved end residues are part of each CDR3. Fields, in order: V gene, D gene, clone size, J gene, CDR3 protein, CDR3 DNA. D genes are given only for firm matches. Rows may omit the clone size; those that give it use once, few, many or a size class.

TRBV12-5	-	few	TRBJ2-3	CASGLGAGYGDTQYF	TGTGCTAGTGGTTTGGGGGCAGGGTATGGAGATACGCAGTATTTT
TRBV20-1	-	-	TRBJ1-4	CSASAAGEKLFF	TGCAGTGCTAGTGCAGCAGGGGAAAAACTGTTTTTT
TRBV12-3/TRBV12-4	-	-	TRBJ1-5	CASSFGFQYNQPQHF	TGTGCCAGCAGTTTCGGTTTTCAGTACAATCAGCCCCAGCATTTT
TRBV12-3/TRBV12-4	-	-	TRBJ1-2	CASSLKVNYGYTF	TGTGCCAGCAGTTTAAAGGTTAACTATGGCTACACCTTC
TRBV7-2	-	-	TRBJ1-2	CASSLEQSNYGYTF	TGTGCCAGCAGCTTAGAACAGTCTAACTATGGCTACACCTTC
TRBV27	TRBD1	many	TRBJ1-2	CASSLGQGGNYGYTF	TGTGCCAGCAGCCTTGGACAGGGGGGTAACTATGGCTACACCTTC
TRBV20-1	-	few	TRBJ1-5	CSAIPGGSNQPQHF	TGCAGTGCTATCCCGGGGGGTAGCAATCAGCCCCAGCATTTT
TRBV5-1	-	-	TRBJ1-1	CASSLMAENTEAFF	TGCGCCAGCAGCTTGATGGCAGAGAACACTGAAGCTTTCTTT
TRBV7-3	-	many	TRBJ1-2	CASSLNSNYGYTF	TGTGCCAGCAGCTTAAATTCGAACTATGGCTACACCTTC
TRBV19	TRBD1	few	TRBJ1-1	CASKKNRGTTEAFF	TGTGCCAGTAAGAAGAACAGGGGGACGACTGAAGCTTTCTTT
TRBV5-1	-	-	TRBJ1-6	CASSGTKGTGSSPLHF	TGCGCCAGCAGCGGGACAAAGGGGACGGGGTCGTCACCCCTCCACTTT
TRBV19	TRBD1	few	TRBJ2-7	CASSSGTGIDEQYF	TGTGCCAGTAGTTCCGGGACAGGGATCGACGAGCAGTACTTC
TRBV19	TRBD2	-	TRBJ2-5	CASSIRGVSGTRETQYF	TGTGCCAGTAGTATTCGGGGTGTTAGCGGGACACGTGAGACCCAGTACTTC
TRBV29-1	-	-	TRBJ1-1	CSVKSGTDVCGAFF	TGCAGCGTGAAATCCGGGACCGACGTCTGCGGAGCTTTCTTT
TRBV27	-	few	TRBJ2-2	CATNSHSVHANTGELFF	TGTGCCACCAACTCTCATTCAGTCCACGCGAACACCGGGGAGCTGTTTTTT
TRBV2	-	many	TRBJ1-2	CASSDDRNYGYTF	TGTGCCAGCAGTGACGACAGGAACTATGGCTACACCTTC
TRBV28	TRBD1	few	TRBJ2-7	CAINNRDRGYYEQYF	TGTGCCATCAACAACCGGGACAGGGGATACTACGAGCAGTACTTC
TRBV3-1	-	-	TRBJ1-1	CASSLFRENTEAFF	TGTGCCAGCAGCCTGTTTCGAGAGAACACTGAAGCTTTCTTT
TRBV6-1	TRBD1	few	TRBJ2-7	CASSRGTGIYEQYF	TGTGCCAGCAGCCGCGGGACAGGGATCTACGAGCAGTACTTC
TRBV11-2	TRBD1	-	TRBJ2-2	CASSFRQGANTGELFF	TGTGCCAGCAGCTTCCGACAGGGGGCCAACACCGGGGAGCTGTTTTTT
TRBV29-1	-	-	TRBJ1-1	CSVERGGSEAFF	TGCAGCGTTGAACGGGGGGGGAGTGAAGCTTTCTTT